This TCR beta chain was obtained from a study of T-cell reconstitution after alpha-beta-depleted transplantation in children. Germline V CDR1 and CDR2: LNHNV, YYDKDF (reference sequence). This CDR3 spans 13 amino acids. V dropped 1 base and J dropped 4 bases, with 7 bases sitting between them. TCRbeta library preparation incorporated unique molecular identifiers. TCRdb re-derived calls from the PCR reads in MiXCR, one entry per CDR3 protein. The sample yields 450,000 to 600,000 distinct CDR3 sequences, 32% seen once. The source was PBMCs from the stem cell graft donor, collected from the stem cell graft. The source is a human donor who donated a stem cell graft to a child with aplastic anemia. The chain has TRBV15 and TRBJ1-1, with no clear D. CDR3 in DNA: TGTGCCACCAGCAGAGTGGGCGGCACTGAAGCTTTCTTT. Amino acid sequence: CATSRVGGTEAFF.